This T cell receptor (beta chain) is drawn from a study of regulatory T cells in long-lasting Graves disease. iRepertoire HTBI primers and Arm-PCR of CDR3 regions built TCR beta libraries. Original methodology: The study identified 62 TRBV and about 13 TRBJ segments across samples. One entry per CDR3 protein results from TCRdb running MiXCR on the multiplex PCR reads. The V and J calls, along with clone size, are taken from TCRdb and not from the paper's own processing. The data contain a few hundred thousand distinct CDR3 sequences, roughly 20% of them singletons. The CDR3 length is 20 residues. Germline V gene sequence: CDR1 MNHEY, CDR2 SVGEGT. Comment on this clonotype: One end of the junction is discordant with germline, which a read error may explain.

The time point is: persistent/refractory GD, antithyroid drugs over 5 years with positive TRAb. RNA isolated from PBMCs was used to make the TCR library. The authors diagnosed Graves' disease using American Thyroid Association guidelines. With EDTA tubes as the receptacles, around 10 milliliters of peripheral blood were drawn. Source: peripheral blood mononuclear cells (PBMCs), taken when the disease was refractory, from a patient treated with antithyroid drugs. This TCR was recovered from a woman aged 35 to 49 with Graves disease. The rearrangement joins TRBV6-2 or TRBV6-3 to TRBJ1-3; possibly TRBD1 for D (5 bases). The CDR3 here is CASSYSIGAVPPNSGSTIYF. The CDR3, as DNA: TGTGCCAGCAGTTACTCCATCGGGGCAGTACCTCCCAACTCTGGAAGCACCATATATTTT.